This TCR beta chain came from a study of monozygotic twins with inflammatory bowel disease. Blood samples measuring 2 to 2.5 ml were taken per donor. Researchers generated cDNA in eight separate reactions per sample. TCRdb reprocessed the 5' RACE reads and reports one entry per CDR3 protein, with no DNA. The repertoire table contains about 450,000 distinct CDR3 sequences. CDR3 length equals 15 residues. The V gene's germline CDR1 is DFQATT and CDR2 SNEGSKA (reference sequence). This TCR was sampled from a human donor with ulcerative colitis or Crohn's disease, or a healthy co-twin of an affected twin (not recorded which). The genes are TRBV20-1 and TRBJ2-7. Material for sequencing was blood. The CDR3 sequence: CSARDWNTPPYEQYF.